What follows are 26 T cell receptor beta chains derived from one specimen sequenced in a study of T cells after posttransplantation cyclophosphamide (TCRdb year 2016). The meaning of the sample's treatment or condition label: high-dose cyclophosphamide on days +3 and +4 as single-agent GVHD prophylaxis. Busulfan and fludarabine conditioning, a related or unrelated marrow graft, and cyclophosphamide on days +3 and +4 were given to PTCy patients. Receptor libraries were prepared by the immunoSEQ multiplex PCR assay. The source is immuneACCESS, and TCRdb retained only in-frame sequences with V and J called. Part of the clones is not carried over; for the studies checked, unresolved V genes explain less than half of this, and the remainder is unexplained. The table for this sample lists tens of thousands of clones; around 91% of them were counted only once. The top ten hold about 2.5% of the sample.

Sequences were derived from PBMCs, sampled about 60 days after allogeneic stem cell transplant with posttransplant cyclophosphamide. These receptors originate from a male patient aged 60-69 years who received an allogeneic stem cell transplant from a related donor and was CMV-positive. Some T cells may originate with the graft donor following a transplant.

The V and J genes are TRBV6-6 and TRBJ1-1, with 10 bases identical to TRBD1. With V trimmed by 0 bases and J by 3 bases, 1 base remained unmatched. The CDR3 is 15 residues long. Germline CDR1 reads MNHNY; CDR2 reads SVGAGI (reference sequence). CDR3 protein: CASSYSGTGDTEAFF. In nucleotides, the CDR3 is TGTGCCAGCAGTTACTCAGGGACAGGGGACACTGAAGCTTTCTTT.

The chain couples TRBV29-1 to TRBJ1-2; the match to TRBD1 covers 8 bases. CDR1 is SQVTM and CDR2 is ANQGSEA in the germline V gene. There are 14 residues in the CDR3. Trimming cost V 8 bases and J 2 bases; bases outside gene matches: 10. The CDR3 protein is CSCPQTGENYGYTF. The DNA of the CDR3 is TGCAGCTGCCCACAGACAGGGGAAAACTATGGCTACACCTTC.

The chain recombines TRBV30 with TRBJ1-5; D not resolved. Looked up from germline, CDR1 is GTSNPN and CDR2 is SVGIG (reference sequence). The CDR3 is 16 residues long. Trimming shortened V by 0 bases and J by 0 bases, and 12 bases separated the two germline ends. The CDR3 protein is CAWSVRGRYSNQPQHF. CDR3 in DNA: TGTGCCTGGAGTGTACGAGGTCGGTATAGCAATCAGCCCCAGCATTTT.

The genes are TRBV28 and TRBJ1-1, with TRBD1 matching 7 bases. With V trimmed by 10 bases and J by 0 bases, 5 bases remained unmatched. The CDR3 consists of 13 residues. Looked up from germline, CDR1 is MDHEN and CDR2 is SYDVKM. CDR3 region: CATWGQLNTEAFF. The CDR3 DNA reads TGTGCCACCTGGGGACAGTTGAACACTGAAGCTTTCTTT.

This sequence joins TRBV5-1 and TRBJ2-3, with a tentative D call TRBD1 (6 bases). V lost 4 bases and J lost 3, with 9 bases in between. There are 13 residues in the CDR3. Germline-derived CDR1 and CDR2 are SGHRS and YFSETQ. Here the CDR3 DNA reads TGCGCCAGCAGCGATCAGGGGACAGATACGCAGTATTTT. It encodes CASSDQGTDTQYF.

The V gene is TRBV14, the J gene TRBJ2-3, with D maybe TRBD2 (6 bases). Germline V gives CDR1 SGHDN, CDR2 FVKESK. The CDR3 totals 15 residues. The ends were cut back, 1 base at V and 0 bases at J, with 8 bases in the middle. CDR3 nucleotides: TGTGCCAGCAGCCAAGGTGCGGGAAGCACAGATACGCAGTATTTT. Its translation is CASSQGAGSTDTQYF. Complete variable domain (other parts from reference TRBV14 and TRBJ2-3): EAGVTQFPSHSVIEKGQTVTLRCDPISGHDNLYWYRRVMGKEIKFLLHFVKESKQDESGMPNNRFLAERTGGTYSTLKVQPAELEDSGVYFCASSQGAGSTDTQYFGPGTRLTVL.

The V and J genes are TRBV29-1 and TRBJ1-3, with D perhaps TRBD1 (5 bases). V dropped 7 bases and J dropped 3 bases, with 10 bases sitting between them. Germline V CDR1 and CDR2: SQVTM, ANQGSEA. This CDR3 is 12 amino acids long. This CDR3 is CSAIRDGNTIYF. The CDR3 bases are TGCAGCGCCATCAGGGATGGAAACACCATATATTTT. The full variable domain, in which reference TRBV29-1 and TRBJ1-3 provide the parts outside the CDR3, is SAVISQKPSRDICQRGTSLTIQCQVDSQVTMMFWYRQQPGQSLTLIATANQGSEATYESGFVIDKFPISRPNLTFSTLTVSNMSPEDSSIYLCSAIRDGNTIYFGEGSWLTVV.

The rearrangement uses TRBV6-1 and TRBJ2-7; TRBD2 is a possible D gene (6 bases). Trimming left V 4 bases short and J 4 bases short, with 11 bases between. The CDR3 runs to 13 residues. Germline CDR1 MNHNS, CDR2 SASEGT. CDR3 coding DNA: TGTGCCAGCAGTGCGGGGGTCAATTACGAGCAGTACGTC. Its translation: CASSAGVNYEQYV.

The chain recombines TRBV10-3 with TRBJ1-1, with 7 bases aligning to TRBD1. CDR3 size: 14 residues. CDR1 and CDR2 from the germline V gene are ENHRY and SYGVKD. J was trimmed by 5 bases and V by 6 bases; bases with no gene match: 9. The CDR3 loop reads CAIRPTGAETEAFF. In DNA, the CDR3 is TGTGCCATCAGGCCAACAGGGGCGGAAACTGAAGCTTTCTTT.

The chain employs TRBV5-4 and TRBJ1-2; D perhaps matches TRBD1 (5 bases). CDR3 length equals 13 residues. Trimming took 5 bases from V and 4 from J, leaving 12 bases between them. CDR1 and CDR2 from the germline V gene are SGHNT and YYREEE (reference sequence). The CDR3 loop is CASRVGGTYGYTF. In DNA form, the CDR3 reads TGTGCCAGCAGGGTCGGAGGGACCTATGGCTACACCTTC.

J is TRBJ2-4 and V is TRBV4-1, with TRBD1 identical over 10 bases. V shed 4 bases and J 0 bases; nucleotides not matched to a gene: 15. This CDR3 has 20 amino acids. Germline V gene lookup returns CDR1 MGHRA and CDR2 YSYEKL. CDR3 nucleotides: TGCGCCAGCAGCCCCCGATTGGACAGGGGGGGACTCCTAGCCAAAAACATTCAGTACTTC. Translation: CASSPRLDRGGLLAKNIQYF.

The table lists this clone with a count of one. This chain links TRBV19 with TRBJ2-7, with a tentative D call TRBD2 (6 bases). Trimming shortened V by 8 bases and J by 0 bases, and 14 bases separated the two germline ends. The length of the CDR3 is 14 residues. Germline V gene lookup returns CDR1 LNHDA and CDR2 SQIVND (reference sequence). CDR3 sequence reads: CASGKDYSSYEQYF. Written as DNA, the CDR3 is TGTGCCAGTGGGAAGGACTACAGCTCCTACGAGCAGTACTTC.

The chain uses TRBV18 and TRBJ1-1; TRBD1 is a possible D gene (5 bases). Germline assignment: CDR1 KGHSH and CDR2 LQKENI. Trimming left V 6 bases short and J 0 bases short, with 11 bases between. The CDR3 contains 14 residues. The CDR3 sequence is CASSPGGMNTEAFF. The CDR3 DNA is TGTGCCAGCTCTCCCGGGGGTATGAACACTGAAGCTTTCTTT.

The CDR3 nucleotides read TGTGCCACCGGGGGGTACTCCTACAATGAGCAGTTCTTC. Translating gives CATGGYSYNEQFF. The chain combines TRBV10-3 with TRBJ2-1; TRBD2 agrees at 7 bases. From germline, CDR1 is ENHRY and CDR2 SYGVKD. The CDR3 contains 13 residues. J was trimmed by 0 bases and V by 10 bases; bases with no gene match: 3.

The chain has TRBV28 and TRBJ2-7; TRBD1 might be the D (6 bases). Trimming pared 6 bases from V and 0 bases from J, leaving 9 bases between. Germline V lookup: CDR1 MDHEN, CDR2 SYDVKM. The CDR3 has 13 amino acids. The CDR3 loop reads CASSRTASYEQYF. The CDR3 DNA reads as TGTGCCAGCAGCCGGACAGCCTCCTACGAGCAGTACTTC.

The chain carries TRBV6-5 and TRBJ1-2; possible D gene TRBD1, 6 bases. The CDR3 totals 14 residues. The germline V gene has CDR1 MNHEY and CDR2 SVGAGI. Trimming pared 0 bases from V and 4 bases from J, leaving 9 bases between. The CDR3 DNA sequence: TGTGCCAGCAGTTACTCGGACAGCTCCTATGGCTACACCTTC. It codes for CASSYSDSSYGYTF.

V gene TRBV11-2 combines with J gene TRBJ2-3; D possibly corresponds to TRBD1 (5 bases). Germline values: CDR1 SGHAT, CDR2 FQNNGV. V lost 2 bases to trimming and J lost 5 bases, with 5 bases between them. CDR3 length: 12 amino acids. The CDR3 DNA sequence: TGTGCCAGCAGCTTAACAGGAGATACGCAGTATTTT. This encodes CASSLTGDTQYF.

CDR3 region: CASSTGTGGNVGELFF. In nucleotides, the CDR3 is TGCGCCAGCAGCACCGGGACAGGGGGCAATGTCGGGGAGCTGTTTTTT. This chain joins TRBV5-1 and TRBJ2-2; TRBD1 aligns across 12 bases. Germline values: CDR1 SGHRS, CDR2 YFSETQ. The CDR3 has 16 residues. Losses at the gene ends were 4 bases for V and 7 bases for J; bases not matched to a gene: 8.

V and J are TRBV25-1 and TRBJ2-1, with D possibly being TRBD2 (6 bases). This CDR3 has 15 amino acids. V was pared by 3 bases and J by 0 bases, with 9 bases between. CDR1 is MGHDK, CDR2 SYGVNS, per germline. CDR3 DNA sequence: TGTGCCAGCAGTGAGGCGGGGAGCTCCTACAATGAGCAGTTCTTC. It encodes CASSEAGSSYNEQFF.

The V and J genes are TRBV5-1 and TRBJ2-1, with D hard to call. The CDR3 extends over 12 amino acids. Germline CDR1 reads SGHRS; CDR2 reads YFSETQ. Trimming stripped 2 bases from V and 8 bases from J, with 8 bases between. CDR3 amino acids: CASSFSSDEQFF. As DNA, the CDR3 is TGCGCCAGCAGCTTCTCTTCGGATGAGCAGTTCTTC.

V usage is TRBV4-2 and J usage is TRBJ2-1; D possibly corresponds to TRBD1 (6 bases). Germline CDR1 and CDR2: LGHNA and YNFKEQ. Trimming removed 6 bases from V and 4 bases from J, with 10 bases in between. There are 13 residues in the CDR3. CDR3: CASSPQGYNEQFF. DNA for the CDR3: TGTGCCAGCAGTCCGCAGGGGTACAATGAGCAGTTCTTC.

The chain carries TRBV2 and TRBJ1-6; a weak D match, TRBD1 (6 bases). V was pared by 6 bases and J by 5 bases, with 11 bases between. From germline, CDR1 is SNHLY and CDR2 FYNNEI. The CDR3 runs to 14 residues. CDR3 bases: TGTGCCAGCAGGTGGGCAGGGGATAATTCACCCCTCCACTTT. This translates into CASRWAGDNSPLHF.

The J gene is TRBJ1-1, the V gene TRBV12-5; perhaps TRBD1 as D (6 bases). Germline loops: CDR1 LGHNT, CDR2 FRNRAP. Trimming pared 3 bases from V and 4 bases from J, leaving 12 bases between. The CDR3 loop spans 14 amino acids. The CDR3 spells CASGFLTGFTEAFF. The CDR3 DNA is TGTGCTAGTGGTTTTTTGACAGGCTTCACTGAAGCTTTCTTT.

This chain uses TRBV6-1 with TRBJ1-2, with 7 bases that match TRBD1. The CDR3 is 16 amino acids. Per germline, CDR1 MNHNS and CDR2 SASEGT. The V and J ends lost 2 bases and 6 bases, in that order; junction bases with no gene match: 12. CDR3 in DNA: TGTGCCAGCAGTGAACCACCCGACAGGGTTGGGAATGGCTACACCTTC. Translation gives CASSEPPDRVGNGYTF.

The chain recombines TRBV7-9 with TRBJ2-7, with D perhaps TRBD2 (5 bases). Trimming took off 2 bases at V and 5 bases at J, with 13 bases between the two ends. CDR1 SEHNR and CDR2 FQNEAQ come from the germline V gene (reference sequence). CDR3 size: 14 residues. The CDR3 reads CASSLMVAGNEQYF. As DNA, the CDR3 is TGTGCCAGCAGCTTAATGGTAGCCGGGAACGAGCAGTACTTC.

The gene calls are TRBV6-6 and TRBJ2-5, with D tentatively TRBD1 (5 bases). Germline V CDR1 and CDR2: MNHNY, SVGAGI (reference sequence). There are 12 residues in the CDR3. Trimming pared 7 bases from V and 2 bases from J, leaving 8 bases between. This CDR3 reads CASNGAQETQYF. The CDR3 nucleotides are TGTGCCAGCAATGGGGCACAAGAGACCCAGTACTTC.